The rows below give T cell receptor beta chains drawn from one sample of a study of blood T cell repertoires in COVID-19. The table came from immunoSEQ multiplex PCR; TCRdb's copy has only in-frame clones and leaves some out. Of 350,000 to 400,000 clones detected, roughly 92% appear once; the ten largest clones hold 0.86%. Material for sequencing was PBMCs or T cells enriched from blood (not recorded which). Every receptor here comes from a woman aged 40 to 55 who had been exposed to COVID-19. CDR3s include the opening cysteine and the closing phenylalanine or tryptophan. D genes are given only for firm matches. Some rows have no size entry. The others give once, few or many, or a class for an expanded clone.

CDR3 length: 12; D gene: TRBD1; J gene: TRBJ1-6; V gene: TRBV19; clone size: -; CDR3 DNA: TGTGGCACCCGGGACAGGGTTTCACCCCTCCACTTT; CDR3 protein: CGTRDRVSPLHF
CDR3 length: 16; D gene: TRBD2; J gene: TRBJ2-2; V gene: TRBV6-1; clone size: -; CDR3 DNA: TGTGCCAGCAGTGATACCAGGGGACTAGCGACCGGGGAGCTGTTTTTT; CDR3 protein: CASSDTRGLATGELFF
CDR3 length: 15; D gene: TRBD2; J gene: TRBJ2-3; V gene: TRBV3-1/TRBV3-2; clone size: -; CDR3 DNA: TGTGCCAGCAGCCCCGGGAGGGCCCGCACAGATACGCAGTATTTT; CDR3 protein: CASSPGRARTDTQYF
CDR3 length: 16; D gene: -; J gene: TRBJ2-1; V gene: TRBV10-1; clone size: -; CDR3 DNA: TGCGCCAGCAGTGCTCGGGGACACCTCTCCTACAATGAGCAGTTCTTC; CDR3 protein: CASSARGHLSYNEQFF
CDR3 length: 17; D gene: TRBD1; J gene: TRBJ1-3; V gene: TRBV5-1; clone size: -; CDR3 DNA: TGCGCCAGCAGCCACGGACAGGGCGGCCGATTCGGAAACACCATATATTTT; CDR3 protein: CASSHGQGGRFGNTIYF
CDR3 length: 14; D gene: -; J gene: TRBJ1-2; V gene: TRBV9; clone size: -; CDR3 DNA: TGTGCCAGCAGCGTATCAAGTCAGGGTAATGGCTACACCTTC; CDR3 protein: CASSVSSQGNGYTF
CDR3 length: 15; D gene: TRBD1; J gene: TRBJ1-3; V gene: TRBV6-5; clone size: -; CDR3 DNA: TGTGCCAGCAGCTCCACAGGGGCTTCTGGAAACACCATATATTTT; CDR3 protein: CASSSTGASGNTIYF
CDR3 length: 13; D gene: -; J gene: TRBJ1-1; V gene: TRBV24-1; clone size: -; CDR3 DNA: TGTGCCACTAGAGGGTCGGTCGACACTGAAGCTTTCTTT; CDR3 protein: CATRGSVDTEAFF
CDR3 length: 15; D gene: TRBD1; J gene: TRBJ1-1; V gene: TRBV5-4; clone size: few; CDR3 DNA: TGTGCCAGCAGCTCCGGCACAGGGGGTTTGACTGAAGCTTTCTTT; CDR3 protein: CASSSGTGGLTEAFF
CDR3 length: 13; D gene: TRBD1; J gene: TRBJ2-7; V gene: TRBV19; clone size: -; CDR3 DNA: TGTGCCAGTAGTACATTACAGGGGCACGAGCAGTACTTC; CDR3 protein: CASSTLQGHEQYF
CDR3 length: 14; D gene: TRBD1; J gene: TRBJ1-4; V gene: TRBV19; clone size: few; CDR3 DNA: TGTGCCAGTAGTACCGGGACAGGGAATGAAAAACTGTTTTTT; CDR3 protein: CASSTGTGNEKLFF
CDR3 length: 16; D gene: TRBD1; J gene: TRBJ1-2; V gene: TRBV7-9; clone size: -; CDR3 DNA: TGTGCCAGCAGCTTAGCGAGGGACAGCCCGAACTATGGCTACACCTTC; CDR3 protein: CASSLARDSPNYGYTF
CDR3 length: 13; D gene: -; J gene: TRBJ1-2; V gene: TRBV7-9; clone size: -; CDR3 DNA: TGTGCCAGCAGCTCCGCCTCCACTAGCAGCTACACCTTC; CDR3 protein: CASSSASTSSYTF
CDR3 length: 15; D gene: -; J gene: TRBJ2-1; V gene: TRBV25-1; clone size: -; CDR3 DNA: TGTGCCAGCAGTGAATCTCAGGGGAGACACAATGAGCAGTTCTTC; CDR3 protein: CASSESQGRHNEQFF
CDR3 length: 16; D gene: -; J gene: TRBJ1-2; V gene: TRBV5-1; clone size: -; CDR3 DNA: TGCGCCAGCAGTCAGGGGTTGGCAGTCTCTAACTATGGCTACACCTTC; CDR3 protein: CASSQGLAVSNYGYTF
CDR3 length: 14; D gene: -; J gene: TRBJ2-7; V gene: TRBV4-3; clone size: -; CDR3 DNA: TGCGCCAGCAGCCAGTCGTTAGTTTCCTACGAGCAGTACTTC; CDR3 protein: CASSQSLVSYEQYF
CDR3 length: 14; D gene: -; J gene: TRBJ2-7; V gene: TRBV6-1; clone size: -; CDR3 DNA: TGTGCCAGCAGCCGCTTTGGGGCGCCCTACGAGCAGTACTTC; CDR3 protein: CASSRFGAPYEQYF
CDR3 length: 14; D gene: -; J gene: TRBJ2-2; V gene: TRBV30; clone size: -; CDR3 DNA: TGTGCCTGGCGCGGACACCCCTCGACCGGGGAGCTGTTTTTT; CDR3 protein: CAWRGHPSTGELFF
CDR3 length: 14; D gene: TRBD1; J gene: TRBJ2-7; V gene: TRBV10-3; clone size: once; CDR3 DNA: TGTGCCATCAGTGAGAAGGACAGGGGGTACGAGCAGTACTTC; CDR3 protein: CAISEKDRGYEQYF
CDR3 length: 16; D gene: TRBD2; J gene: TRBJ2-3; V gene: TRBV19; clone size: -; CDR3 DNA: TGTGCCAGTAGTATTGGGCTAGCGGGTAGCACAGATACGCAGTATTTT; CDR3 protein: CASSIGLAGSTDTQYF
CDR3 length: 15; D gene: TRBD1; J gene: TRBJ1-5; V gene: TRBV19; clone size: -; CDR3 DNA: TGTGCCAGTACCCTGACAGGGCGACGCAATCAGCCCCAGCATTTT; CDR3 protein: CASTLTGRRNQPQHF
CDR3 length: 12; D gene: -; J gene: TRBJ1-5; V gene: TRBV6-1; clone size: -; CDR3 DNA: TGTGCCAGCAGTGAAGCGGGGGGTCCCCAGCATTTT; CDR3 protein: CASSEAGGPQHF
CDR3 length: 13; D gene: TRBD1; J gene: TRBJ1-4; V gene: TRBV10-3; clone size: -; CDR3 DNA: TGTGCCATCAGTCGGGACAGGGGTGAAAAACTGTTTTTT; CDR3 protein: CAISRDRGEKLFF
CDR3 length: 16; D gene: TRBD1; J gene: TRBJ1-1; V gene: TRBV27; clone size: -; CDR3 DNA: TGTGCCAGCAGTTCCCCCTCGCGCAGGACAGGGGGCGACAGGGTCTTT; CDR3 protein: CASSSPSRRTGGDRVF
CDR3 length: 12; D gene: -; J gene: TRBJ2-1; V gene: TRBV30; clone size: -; CDR3 DNA: TGTGCCTGGAGCCCAATGGGGGGTGAGCAGTTCTTC; CDR3 protein: CAWSPMGGEQFF
CDR3 length: 16; D gene: TRBD1; J gene: TRBJ1-6; V gene: TRBV3-1/TRBV3-2; clone size: -; CDR3 DNA: TGTGCCAGCAGCCAAGATAGGACAGGGGTTAATTCACCCCTCCACTTT; CDR3 protein: CASSQDRTGVNSPLHF
CDR3 length: 15; D gene: TRBD1; J gene: TRBJ1-3; V gene: TRBV5-4; clone size: -; CDR3 DNA: TGTGCCAGCAGCGACCTGACAGGGCCGGGAAACACCATATATTTT; CDR3 protein: CASSDLTGPGNTIYF
CDR3 length: 14; D gene: -; J gene: TRBJ1-2; V gene: TRBV6-5; clone size: -; CDR3 DNA: TGTGCCACCTCACAAACCCAGGGAAGTTGGGGCTACACCTTC; CDR3 protein: CATSQTQGSWGYTF
CDR3 length: 15; D gene: TRBD2; J gene: TRBJ2-2; V gene: TRBV5-1; clone size: -; CDR3 DNA: TGCGCCAGCAGCCTGAGCGGGGTGAACACCGGGGAGCTGTTTTTT; CDR3 protein: CASSLSGVNTGELFF
CDR3 length: 13; D gene: -; J gene: TRBJ2-1; V gene: TRBV19; clone size: -; CDR3 DNA: TGTGCCAGTAGTACATTAGCCTACAATGAGCAGTTCTTC; CDR3 protein: CASSTLAYNEQFF
CDR3 length: 13; D gene: -; J gene: TRBJ2-5; V gene: TRBV27; clone size: -; CDR3 DNA: TGTGCCAGCAGTTTACGACTTCAAGAGACCCAGTACTTC; CDR3 protein: CASSLRLQETQYF
CDR3 length: 14; D gene: TRBD1; J gene: TRBJ1-4; V gene: TRBV5-8; clone size: -; CDR3 DNA: TGTGCCAGCAGCTTGACAGGGGGAGAGGAAAAACTGTTTTTT; CDR3 protein: CASSLTGGEEKLFF
CDR3 length: 14; D gene: TRBD1; J gene: TRBJ2-7; V gene: TRBV7-9; clone size: -; CDR3 DNA: TGTGCCAGCAGCTCGCAGACAGGGATCTACGAGCAGTACTTC; CDR3 protein: CASSSQTGIYEQYF
CDR3 length: 15; D gene: TRBD2; J gene: TRBJ2-3; V gene: TRBV6-4; clone size: medium-sized; CDR3 DNA: TGTGCCAGCAGTCCTAGCGGGGGGGCCACAGATACGCAGTATTTT; CDR3 protein: CASSPSGGATDTQYF
CDR3 length: 14; D gene: TRBD2; J gene: TRBJ2-1; V gene: TRBV5-5; clone size: -; CDR3 DNA: TGTGCCAGCAGGAAAAGCGGGGGTTCCAATGAGCAGTTCTTC; CDR3 protein: CASRKSGGSNEQFF
CDR3 length: 12; D gene: TRBD1; J gene: TRBJ1-1; V gene: TRBV30; clone size: -; CDR3 DNA: TGTGCCTGGAGTTCTTCACAGGGGGCAGCTTTCTTT; CDR3 protein: CAWSSSQGAAFF
CDR3 length: 15; D gene: -; J gene: TRBJ1-1; V gene: TRBV15; clone size: -; CDR3 DNA: TGTGCCACCAGCAGAGCAGGGGCGAGGAACACTGAAGCTTTCTTT; CDR3 protein: CATSRAGARNTEAFF
CDR3 length: 14; D gene: -; J gene: TRBJ1-4; V gene: TRBV30; clone size: -; CDR3 DNA: TGTGCCTGGAGTGTACCCCCAGGGGAAGAAAAACTGTTTTTT; CDR3 protein: CAWSVPPGEEKLFF
CDR3 length: 12; D gene: -; J gene: TRBJ1-2; V gene: TRBV12-3/TRBV12-4; clone size: -; CDR3 DNA: TGTGCCAGCACCTGGGGACTAGGGGGCTACACCTTC; CDR3 protein: CASTWGLGGYTF
CDR3 length: 13; D gene: -; J gene: TRBJ1-6; V gene: TRBV10-2; clone size: -; CDR3 DNA: TGCGCCAGCAGGCGGACAGACCGGGAGGCCCTCCACTTT; CDR3 protein: CASRRTDREALHF
CDR3 length: 16; D gene: -; J gene: TRBJ2-2; V gene: TRBV7-9; clone size: -; CDR3 DNA: TGTGCCAGCAGCTTAGCGCGAGCGGAGGCCCCCGGGGAGCTGTTTTTT; CDR3 protein: CASSLARAEAPGELFF
CDR3 length: 14; D gene: TRBD1; J gene: TRBJ2-2; V gene: TRBV30; clone size: -; CDR3 DNA: TGTGCCTGGAGTGGACAGGGTGCGACCGGGGAGCTGTTTTTT; CDR3 protein: CAWSGQGATGELFF
CDR3 length: 13; D gene: -; J gene: TRBJ1-6; V gene: TRBV29-1; clone size: -; CDR3 DNA: TGCAGCGTTGGAACAGGGAATAATTCACCCCTCCACTTT; CDR3 protein: CSVGTGNNSPLHF
CDR3 length: 12; D gene: -; J gene: TRBJ2-7; V gene: TRBV12-5; clone size: -; CDR3 DNA: TGTGCTAGTGGTTTGGGTCGCTACGAGCAGTACTTC; CDR3 protein: CASGLGRYEQYF
CDR3 length: 13; D gene: -; J gene: TRBJ1-5; V gene: TRBV24-1; clone size: -; CDR3 DNA: TGTGCCACCAGTCTCGCGGGGAATCAGCCCCAGCATTTT; CDR3 protein: CATSLAGNQPQHF
CDR3 length: 11; D gene: -; J gene: TRBJ2-7; V gene: TRBV6-5; clone size: -; CDR3 DNA: TGTGCCAGCAGAAAGGGGTTCGAGCAGTACTTC; CDR3 protein: CASRKGFEQYF
CDR3 length: 17; D gene: -; J gene: TRBJ1-3; V gene: TRBV27; clone size: -; CDR3 DNA: TGTGCCAGCAGTTTATTAGGGCCCAGGGGATCCGGAAACACCATATATTTT; CDR3 protein: CASSLLGPRGSGNTIYF
CDR3 length: 16; D gene: TRBD1; J gene: TRBJ1-5; V gene: TRBV18; clone size: -; CDR3 DNA: TGTGCCAGCTCACTGGTACGGACAGGGCTAGACCAGCCCCAGCATTTT; CDR3 protein: CASSLVRTGLDQPQHF
CDR3 length: 15; D gene: TRBD1; J gene: TRBJ2-2; V gene: TRBV11-3; clone size: -; CDR3 DNA: TGTGCCAGCAGCCCCGGGACAGTGAACACCGGGGAGCTGTTTTTT; CDR3 protein: CASSPGTVNTGELFF
CDR3 length: 12; D gene: -; J gene: TRBJ2-5; V gene: TRBV7-2; clone size: -; CDR3 DNA: TGTGCCAGCAGCCTGAACAGGGAGACCCAGTACTTC; CDR3 protein: CASSLNRETQYF